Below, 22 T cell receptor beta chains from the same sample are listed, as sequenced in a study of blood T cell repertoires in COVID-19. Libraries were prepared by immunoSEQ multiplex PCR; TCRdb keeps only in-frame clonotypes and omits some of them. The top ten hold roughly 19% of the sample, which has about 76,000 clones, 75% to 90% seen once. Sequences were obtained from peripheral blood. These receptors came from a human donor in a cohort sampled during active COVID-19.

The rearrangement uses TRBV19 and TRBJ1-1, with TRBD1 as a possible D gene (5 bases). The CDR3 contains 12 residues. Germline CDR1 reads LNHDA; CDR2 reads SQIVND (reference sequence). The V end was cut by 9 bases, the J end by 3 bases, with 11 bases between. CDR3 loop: CASGHLHTEAFF. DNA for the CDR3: TGTGCCAGCGGACACCTACACACTGAAGCTTTCTTT.

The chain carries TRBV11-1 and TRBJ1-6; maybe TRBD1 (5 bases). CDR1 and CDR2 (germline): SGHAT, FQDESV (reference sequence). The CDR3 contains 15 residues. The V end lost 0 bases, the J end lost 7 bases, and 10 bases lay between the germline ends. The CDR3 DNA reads TGTGCCAGCAGCTTAGCCGGGGGTTACAATTCACCCCTCCACTTT. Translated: CASSLAGGYNSPLHF.

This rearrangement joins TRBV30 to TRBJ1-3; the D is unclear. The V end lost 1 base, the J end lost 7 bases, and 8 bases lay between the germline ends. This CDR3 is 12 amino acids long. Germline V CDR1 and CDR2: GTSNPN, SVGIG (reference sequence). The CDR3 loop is CAWSAGFNTIYF. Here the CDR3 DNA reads TGTGCCTGGAGTGCGGGGTTCAACACCATATATTTT.

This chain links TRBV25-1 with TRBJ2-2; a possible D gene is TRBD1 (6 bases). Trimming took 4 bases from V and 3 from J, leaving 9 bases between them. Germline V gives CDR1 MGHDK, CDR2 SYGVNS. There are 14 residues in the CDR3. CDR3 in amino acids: CASSATGYTGELFF. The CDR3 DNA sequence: TGTGCCAGCAGTGCTACAGGGTACACCGGGGAGCTGTTTTTT.

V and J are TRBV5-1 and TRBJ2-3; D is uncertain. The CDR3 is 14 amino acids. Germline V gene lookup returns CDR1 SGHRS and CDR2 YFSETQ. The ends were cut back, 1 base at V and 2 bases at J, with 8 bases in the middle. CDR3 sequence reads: CASSLLQTTDTQYF. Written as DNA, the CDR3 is TGCGCCAGCAGCTTGTTACAGACCACAGATACGCAGTATTTT.

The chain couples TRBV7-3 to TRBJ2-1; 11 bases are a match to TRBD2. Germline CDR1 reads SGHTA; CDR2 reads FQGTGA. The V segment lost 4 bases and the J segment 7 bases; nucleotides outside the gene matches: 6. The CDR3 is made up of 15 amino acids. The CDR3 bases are TGTGCCAGCAGCTCCTTAGCGGGGGGGTTGAATGAGCAGTTCTTC. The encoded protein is CASSSLAGGLNEQFF.

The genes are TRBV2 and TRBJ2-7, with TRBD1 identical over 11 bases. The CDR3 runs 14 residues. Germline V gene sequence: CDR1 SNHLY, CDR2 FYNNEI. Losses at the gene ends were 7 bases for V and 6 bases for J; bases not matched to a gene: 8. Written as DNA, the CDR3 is TGTGCCAGCAACCAAGGACAGGGGGCGGGCGAGCAGTACTTC. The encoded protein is CASNQGQGAGEQYF.

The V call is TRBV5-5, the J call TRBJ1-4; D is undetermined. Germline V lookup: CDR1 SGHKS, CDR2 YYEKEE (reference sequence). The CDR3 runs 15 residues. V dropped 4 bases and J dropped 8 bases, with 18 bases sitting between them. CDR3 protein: CASSPVGIAHEKLFF. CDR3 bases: TGTGCCAGCAGCCCCGTCGGGATAGCTCACGAAAAACTGTTTTTT.

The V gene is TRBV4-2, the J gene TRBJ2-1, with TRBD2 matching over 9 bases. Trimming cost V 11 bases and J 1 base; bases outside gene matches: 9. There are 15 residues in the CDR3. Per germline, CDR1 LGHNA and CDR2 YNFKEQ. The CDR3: CAAGIAGESYNEQFF. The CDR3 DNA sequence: TGTGCCGCGGGGATAGCGGGGGAATCCTACAATGAGCAGTTCTTC.

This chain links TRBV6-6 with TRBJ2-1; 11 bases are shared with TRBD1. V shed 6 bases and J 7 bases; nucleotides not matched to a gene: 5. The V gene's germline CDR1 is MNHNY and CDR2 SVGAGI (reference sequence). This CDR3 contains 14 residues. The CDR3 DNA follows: TGTGCCAGCAGACCCGGGACAGGGGGTAATGAGCAGTTCTTC. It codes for CASRPGTGGNEQFF.

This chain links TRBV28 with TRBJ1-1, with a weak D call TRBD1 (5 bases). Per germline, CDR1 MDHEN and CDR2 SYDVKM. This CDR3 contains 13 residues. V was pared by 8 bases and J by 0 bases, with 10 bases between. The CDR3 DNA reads TGTGCCAGCGGTCGGACAATGAACACTGAAGCTTTCTTT. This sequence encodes CASGRTMNTEAFF.

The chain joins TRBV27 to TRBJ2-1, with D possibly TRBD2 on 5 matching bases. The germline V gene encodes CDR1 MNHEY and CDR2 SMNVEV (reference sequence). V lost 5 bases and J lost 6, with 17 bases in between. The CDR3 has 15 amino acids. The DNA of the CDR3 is TGTGCCAGCAGTCTCCTGGGCCGAGGAGGCAATGAGCAGTTCTTC. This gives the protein CASSLLGRGGNEQFF.

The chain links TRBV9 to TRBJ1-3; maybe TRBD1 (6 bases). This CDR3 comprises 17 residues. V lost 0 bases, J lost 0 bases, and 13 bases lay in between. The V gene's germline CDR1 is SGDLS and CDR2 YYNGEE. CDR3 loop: CASSVGAGDISGNTIYF. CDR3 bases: TGTGCCAGCAGCGTAGGGGCAGGGGACATCTCTGGAAACACCATATATTTT.

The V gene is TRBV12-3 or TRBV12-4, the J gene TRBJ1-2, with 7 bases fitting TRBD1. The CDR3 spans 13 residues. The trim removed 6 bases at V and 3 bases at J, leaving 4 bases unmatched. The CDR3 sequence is CASRPGQHYGYTF. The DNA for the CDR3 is TGTGCCAGCAGGCCGGGACAGCACTATGGCTACACCTTC.

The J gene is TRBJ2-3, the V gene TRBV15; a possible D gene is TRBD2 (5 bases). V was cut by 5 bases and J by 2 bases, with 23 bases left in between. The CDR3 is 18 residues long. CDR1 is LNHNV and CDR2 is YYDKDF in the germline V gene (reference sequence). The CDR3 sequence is CATSRGGSSRASTDTQYF. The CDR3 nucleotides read TGTGCCACCAGCCGAGGAGGTAGCTCGAGGGCCTCCACAGATACGCAGTATTTT.

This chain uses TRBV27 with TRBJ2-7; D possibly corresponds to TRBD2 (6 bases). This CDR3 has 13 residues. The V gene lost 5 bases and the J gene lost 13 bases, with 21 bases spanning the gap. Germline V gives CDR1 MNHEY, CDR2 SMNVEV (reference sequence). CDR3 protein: CASSPPGLLFLYF. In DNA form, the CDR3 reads TGTGCCAGCAGTCCGCCGGGACTCCTATTTCTCTACTTC.

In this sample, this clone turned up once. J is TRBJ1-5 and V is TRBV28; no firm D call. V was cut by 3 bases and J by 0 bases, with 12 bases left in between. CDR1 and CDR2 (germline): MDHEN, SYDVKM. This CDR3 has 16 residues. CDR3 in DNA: TGTGCCAGCAGTTTCCTAGGCGAAACTAGCAATCAGCCCCAGCATTTT. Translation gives CASSFLGETSNQPQHF.

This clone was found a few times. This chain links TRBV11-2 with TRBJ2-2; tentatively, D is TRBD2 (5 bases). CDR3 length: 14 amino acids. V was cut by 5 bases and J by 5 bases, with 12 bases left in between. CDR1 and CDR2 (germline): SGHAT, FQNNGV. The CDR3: CASSLRVYTGELFF. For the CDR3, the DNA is TGTGCCAGCAGCCTGAGGGTCTATACCGGGGAGCTGTTTTTT.

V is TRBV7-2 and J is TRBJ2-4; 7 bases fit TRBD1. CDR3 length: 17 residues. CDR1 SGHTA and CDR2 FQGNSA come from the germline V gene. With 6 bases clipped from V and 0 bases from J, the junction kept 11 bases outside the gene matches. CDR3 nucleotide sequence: TGTGCCAGCAGACAACAGGGGACCTGGGTAGCCAAAAACATTCAGTACTTC. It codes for CASRQQGTWVAKNIQYF.

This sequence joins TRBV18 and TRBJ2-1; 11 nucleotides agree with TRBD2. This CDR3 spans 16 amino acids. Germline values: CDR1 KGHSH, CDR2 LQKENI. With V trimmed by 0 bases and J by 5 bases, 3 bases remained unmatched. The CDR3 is CASSPPGLAANNEQFF. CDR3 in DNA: TGTGCCAGCTCACCACCGGGACTAGCGGCGAACAATGAGCAGTTCTTC. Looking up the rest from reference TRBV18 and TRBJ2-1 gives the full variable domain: NAGVMQNPRHLVRRRGQEARLRCSPMKGHSHVYWYRQLPEEGLKFMVYLQKENIIDESGMPKERFSAEFPKEGPSILRIQQVVRGDSAAYFCASSPPGLAANNEQFFGPGTRLTVL.

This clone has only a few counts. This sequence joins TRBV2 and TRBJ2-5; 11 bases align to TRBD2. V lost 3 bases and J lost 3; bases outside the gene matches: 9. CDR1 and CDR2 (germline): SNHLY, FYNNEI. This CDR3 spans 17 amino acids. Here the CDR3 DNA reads TGTGCCAGCAGTGACGATTTGGGACTAGCGGACAAAGAGACCCAGTACTTC. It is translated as CASSDDLGLADKETQYF.

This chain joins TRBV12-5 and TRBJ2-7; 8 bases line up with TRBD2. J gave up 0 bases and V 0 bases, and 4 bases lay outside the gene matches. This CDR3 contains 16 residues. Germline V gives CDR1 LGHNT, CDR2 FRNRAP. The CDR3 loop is CASGLVGREGSYEQYF. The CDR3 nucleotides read TGTGCTAGTGGTTTGGTGGGTCGGGAGGGCTCCTACGAGCAGTACTTC.